A single sample gave rise to the 17 T cell receptor beta chains below, sequenced in a study of blood T cells in healthy people across ages. It was with a sample-barcoded 5' primer and a J-beta primer mix that a second PCR of roughly 7 to 12 cycles was run. Via MiXCR, TCRdb re-called the 5' RACE reads, giving one row per CDR3 protein. The data contain 750,000 to 1,000,000 distinct CDR3 sequences, about 29% of them singletons. These data were also reused for a study on T cells of mothers and their children.

Sequences were obtained from blood. The source of these receptors is a woman in her thirties or forties in good health.

This clonotype was recorded only once. The CDR3 DNA follows: TGTGCCAGCGGTCTAGCCCTTGCCAGTGGCTACACCTTC. This gives the protein CASGLALASGYTF. This chain joins TRBV12-3 or TRBV12-4 and TRBJ1-2; no clear D gene. The CDR3 has 13 amino acids. V was shortened by 8 bases and J by 7 bases, with 17 bases between the two germline ends.

Turning to this clonotype: One junction end does not reproduce the germline sequence, and a read error may be involved. The rearrangement joins TRBV7-7 to TRBJ2-1, with 9 nucleotides matching TRBD1. Germline V lookup: CDR1 SSHAT, CDR2 FNYEAQ (reference sequence). CDR3 length: 14 residues. CDR3 region: CASSQDRGRNEQFF. The DNA of the CDR3 is TGTGCTAGCAGCCAGGACAGGGGCCGCAATGAGCAGTTCTTC.

This clonotype has more than one count but fewer than ten. Here the CDR3 omits its conserved ending phenylalanine or tryptophan, so a read error is the likely source. The chain combines TRBV12-3 or TRBV12-4 with TRBJ1-6; no reliable D call. CDR3 length: 13 residues. V was clipped by 3 bases and J by 9 bases, with 9 bases between them. The CDR3 region is CASSFSRGSPLHL. The DNA for the CDR3 is TGTGCCAGCAGTTTTAGTCGGGGTTCACCCCTCCACCTT.

This chain links TRBV20-1 with TRBJ1-2; D possibly corresponds to TRBD1 (5 bases). V lost 3 bases and J 6 bases, leaving 11 bases between the germline ends. Germline V gene lookup returns CDR1 DFQATT and CDR2 SNEGSKA (reference sequence). CDR3 size: 12 residues. The CDR3: CSASMGRDGYTF. The CDR3 DNA reads as TGCAGTGCTAGCATGGGGCGGGATGGCTACACCTTC.

On this clonotype itself: One base away lies a much larger clone, so this may be a sequencing read error. The rearrangement links TRBV5-1 to TRBJ2-6; tentatively, D is TRBD1 (6 bases). This CDR3 contains 19 residues. Germline CDR1 and CDR2: SGHRS and YFSETQ. The CDR3 spells CASRDIFGRDNSGANALTF. The CDR3 DNA reads TGCGCCAGCAGAGACATCTTTGGCAGGGACAACTCTGGGGCCAACGCCCTGACTTTC.

This clonotype occurred a few times. The chain links TRBV10-2 to TRBJ1-1; no reliable D call. Per the germline V gene, CDR1 is WSHSY and CDR2 is SAAADI. V lost 6 bases and J lost 0, with 17 bases in between. The CDR3 sequence is 16 residues long. CDR3 in DNA: TGCGCCAGCAGGAGCGGCCGAACTCCCATGAACACTGAAGCTTTCTTT. Residues: CASRSGRTPMNTEAFF.

The chain's CDR3 is CASRKLAGGRDEQYF. The CDR3 DNA sequence: TGTGCCAGCAGGAAGTTAGCGGGGGGCCGCGACGAGCAGTACTTC. The chain combines TRBV7-9 with TRBJ2-7; the match to TRBD2 covers 10 bases. Germline V gene data show CDR1 as SEHNR and CDR2 as FQNEAQ (reference sequence). J lost 5 bases, V lost 6 bases, and 10 bases had no gene match. The CDR3 length is 15 residues.

This clonotype was counted at least ten times. The rearrangement uses TRBV27 and TRBJ2-3; D possibly uses TRBD1 or TRBD2 (5 bases each). CDR1 MNHEY and CDR2 SMNVEV come from the germline V gene (reference sequence). This CDR3 is built from 15 residues. V lost 0 bases and J 3 bases, leaving 10 bases between the germline ends. Written as DNA, the CDR3 is TGTGCCAGCAGTTTATCGGGGGTGGGAACAGATACGCAGTATTTT. Its translation: CASSLSGVGTDTQYF.

The chain carries TRBV9 and TRBJ2-3; D not certain. CDR3 length: 14 amino acids. V was trimmed by 0 bases and J by 2 bases, leaving 7 bases between them. From germline, CDR1 is SGDLS and CDR2 YYNGEE. CDR3 nucleotide sequence: TGTGCCAGCAGCGTAGAGGCGGCCACAGATACGCAGTATTTT. Translated, it gives CASSVEAATDTQYF.

On this clonotype itself: This may stem from a read error, because a much larger clone lies one nucleotide away. The chain uses TRBV12-3 or TRBV12-4 and TRBJ2-1; D is undetermined. With the DNA end fitting TRBJ2-7 better, the J assignment may be wrong. This CDR3 region has 16 residues. CDR3 in DNA: TGTGCCAGCAGTCCTTTAAGCAGGAGCTCCTACAATGAGCAGTACTTC. Translation: CASSPLSRSSYNEQYF.

This clonotype was detected many times. CDR3 sequence reads: CASSLAGRGLFGGANVLTF. CDR3 sequence (DNA): TGTGCCAGCAGTTTAGCAGGGAGGGGGCTATTCGGTGGGGCCAACGTCCTGACTTTC. The chain couples TRBV12-3 or TRBV12-4 to TRBJ2-6, with D tentatively TRBD1 or TRBD2 (7 bases each). The ends were cut back, 0 bases at V and 3 bases at J, with 18 bases in the middle. This CDR3 spans 19 amino acids.

In its sample, this clonotype was seen a few times. This rearrangement joins TRBV6-5 to TRBJ1-1; D is perhaps TRBD1 (6 bases). V was trimmed by 6 bases and J by 3 bases, leaving 11 bases between them. This CDR3 contains 13 residues. Germline V gene lookup returns CDR1 MNHEY and CDR2 SVGAGI. The CDR3 sequence: CASRKQGYTEAFF. DNA of the CDR3: TGTGCCAGCAGAAAACAGGGATACACTGAAGCTTTCTTT.

This clonotype was seen a few times. One junction end does not reproduce the germline sequence, and a read error may be involved. The V gene is TRBV7-9, the J gene TRBJ1-3; 8 bases line up with TRBD1. Per germline, CDR1 SEHNR and CDR2 FQNEAQ (reference sequence). The CDR3 runs 17 residues. In DNA, the CDR3 is TGTGCCAGCAGCTTAACCCCGAGGACAGGGCCCGGAAACACCATAGATTTT. This sequence encodes CASSLTPRTGPGNTIDF.

J is TRBJ2-7 and V is TRBV2, with D maybe TRBD1 (5 bases). Germline CDR1 is SNHLY and CDR2 is FYNNEI. V dropped 5 bases and J dropped 0 bases, with 11 bases sitting between them. The CDR3 covers 14 residues. CDR3 amino acids: CASSSPRDSYEQYF. Written as DNA, the CDR3 is TGTGCCAGCAGTAGTCCCAGGGACTCCTACGAGCAGTACTTC.

This clonotype was observed many times. The chain is built from TRBV27 and TRBJ2-7; D call uncertain. Germline CDR1 is MNHEY and CDR2 is SMNVEV (reference sequence). The V and J ends lost 6 bases and 4 bases respectively, with 22 bases between them. The CDR3 covers 16 residues. The CDR3 DNA sequence: TGTGCCAGCAGAAAAAACGCGCAGGAGAAAAATTACGAGCAGTACTTC. The encoded protein is CASRKNAQEKNYEQYF.

This clonotype was counted ten times or more. J is TRBJ2-1 and V is TRBV7-8; tentatively, D is TRBD1 or TRBD2 (5 bases each). Germline CDR1 is SGHVS and CDR2 is FQNEAQ. This CDR3 is built from 16 residues. The V end lost 0 bases, the J end lost 5 bases, and 14 bases lay between the germline ends. The chain's CDR3 is CASSLATRGTNNEQFF. For the CDR3, the DNA is TGTGCCAGCAGCTTAGCGACGAGGGGAACCAACAATGAGCAGTTCTTC.

The gene calls are TRBV2 and TRBJ2-2; D is unclear. The V end was cut by 8 bases, the J end by 0 bases, with 10 bases between. The CDR3 totals 14 residues. CDR1 and CDR2 from the germline V gene are SNHLY and FYNNEI. CDR3 coding DNA: TGTGCCAGCTGTTTAGGGCCGAACACCGGGGAGCTGTTTTTT. Residues: CASCLGPNTGELFF.